The present T cell receptor beta chain was sequenced within a study of T-cell memory formation after mild COVID-19. This clonotype has just a few counts. Its cognate antigen is unknown. This CDR3 is 16 amino acids long. CDR1 and CDR2 (germline): SGHTA, FQGTGA. Trimming removed 5 bases from V and 7 bases from J; junction bases left unmatched: 14. Overall study results and limits: Shrinking CD4+ clones resided mostly in CM and EM, and CD8+ ones in EMRA. Contracting clones, day 15 to 85, had balanced CD4/CD8, and later expanders favored CD4+. Detection of some responders pre-infection suggested pre-existing cross-reactive memory T cells participated.

Constant-segment primers served in 5'RACE that generated TCR alpha and TCR beta cDNA libraries bearing sample barcodes and UMIs. TCRdb itself ran the 5' RACE reads through MiXCR, one entry per CDR3 protein. The sample lists about 110,000 distinct CDR3 sequences; roughly 19% were seen once. The V gene is TRBV7-3, the J gene TRBJ2-1, with TRBD2 matching 7 bases. This receptor was identified in a man between 18 and 35 years old who had mild COVID-19 (a few samples of this study predate the infection). Cell type and time point are not known. Sequencing was done on a sample of PBMCs or a T cell subset sorted from them (not recorded which). CDR3 loop: CASSPSPTGGFNEQFF. The CDR3 DNA reads TGTGCCAGCAGCCCATCCCCCACGGGGGGTTTTAATGAGCAGTTCTTC.